This entry lists 2 T cell receptor beta chains sequenced from one sample in a study of human T cells and chemical hapten exposure. As for time point: patch test 1, 2 weeks after DPC sensitization. As to treatment: therapeutic diphenylcyclopropenone sensitization with weekly scalp DPC. One entry per CDR3 protein, called by TCRdb with MiXCR from the RACE reads. The sample holds 75,000 to 90,000 distinct CDR3 sequences, roughly 12% seen once. Sample: whole blood, taken in connection with sensitization to the hapten diphenylcyclopropenone (DPC). The origin of the receptors is a woman in her fifties or sixties with alopecia areata. Some clones in this sample may be carry-over from other donors' samples.

This clonotype has a handful of counts. The V and J genes are TRBV7-9 and TRBJ2-3; D is unclear. V dropped 5 bases and J dropped 6 bases, with 15 bases sitting between them. In germline, CDR1 is SEHNR, CDR2 FQNEAQ (reference sequence). This CDR3 comprises 14 residues. The CDR3 here is CASSPSGVADTQYF. CDR3 coding DNA: TGTGCCAGCAGCCCGTCTGGCGTTGCGGATACGCAGTATTTT.

The chain employs TRBV30 and TRBJ2-7, with D perhaps given as TRBD1 or TRBD2 (6 bases each). V lost 2 bases and J 0 bases, leaving 11 bases between the germline ends. CDR1 and CDR2 (germline): GTSNPN, SVGIG (reference sequence). This CDR3 spans 14 amino acids. The CDR3 here is CAWSSPGASYEQYF. The CDR3 DNA follows: TGTGCCTGGAGTTCCCCGGGGGCCTCCTACGAGCAGTACTTC.